The subject of this entry is one T cell receptor (beta chain). The data originate from a study of cytomegalovirus exposure and HLA in healthy donors. V was cut by 2 bases and J by 4 bases, with 11 bases left in between. This CDR3 is 14 amino acids long. The study ran its PCR with 60 Vbeta and 13 Jbeta primers. Clones were sequenced by immunoSEQ multiplex PCR, and TCRdb holds only the in-frame ones, with some missing. The listing records 200,000 to 250,000 clones. Sequenced input: PBMCs. This chain links TRBV6-7 with TRBJ1-1; D unclear. TRBV6-7 is treated as an ORF (open reading frame) with a function not yet certain. The TCR sequence derives from a woman aged 25 to 39 in good health and CMV-seropositive. CDR3 residues: CASSYTAGGTEAFF. DNA for the CDR3: TGTGCCAGCAGTTACACCGCTGGCGGCACTGAAGCTTTCTTT.